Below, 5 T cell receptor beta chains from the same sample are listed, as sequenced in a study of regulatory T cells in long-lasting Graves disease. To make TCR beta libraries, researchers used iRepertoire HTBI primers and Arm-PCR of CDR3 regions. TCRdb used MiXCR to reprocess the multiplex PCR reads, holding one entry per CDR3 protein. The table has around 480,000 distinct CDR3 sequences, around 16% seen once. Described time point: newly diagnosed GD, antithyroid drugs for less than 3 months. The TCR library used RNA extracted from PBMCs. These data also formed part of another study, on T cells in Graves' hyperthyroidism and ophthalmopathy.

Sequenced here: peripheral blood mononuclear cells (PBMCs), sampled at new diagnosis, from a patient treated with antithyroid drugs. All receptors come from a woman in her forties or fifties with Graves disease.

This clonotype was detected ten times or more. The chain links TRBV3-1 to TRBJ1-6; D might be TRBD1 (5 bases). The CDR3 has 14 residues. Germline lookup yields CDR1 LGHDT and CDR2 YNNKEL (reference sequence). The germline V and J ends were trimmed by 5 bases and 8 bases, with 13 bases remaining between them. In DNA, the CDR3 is TGTGCCAGCAGCACCCTCCTACAGGATTCACCCCTCCACTTT. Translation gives CASSTLLQDSPLHF.

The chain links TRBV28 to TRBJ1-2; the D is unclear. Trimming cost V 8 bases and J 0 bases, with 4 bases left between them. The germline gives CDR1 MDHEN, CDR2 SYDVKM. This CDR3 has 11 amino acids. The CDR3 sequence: CASGANYGYTF. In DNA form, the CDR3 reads TGTGCCAGCGGGGCTAACTATGGCTACACCTTC.

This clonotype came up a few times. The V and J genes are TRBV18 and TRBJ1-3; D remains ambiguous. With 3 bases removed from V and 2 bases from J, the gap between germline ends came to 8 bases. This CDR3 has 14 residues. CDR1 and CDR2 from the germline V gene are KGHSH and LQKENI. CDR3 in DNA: TGTGCCAGCTCACCCACACCACCTGGAAACACCATATATTTT. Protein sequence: CASSPTPPGNTIYF.

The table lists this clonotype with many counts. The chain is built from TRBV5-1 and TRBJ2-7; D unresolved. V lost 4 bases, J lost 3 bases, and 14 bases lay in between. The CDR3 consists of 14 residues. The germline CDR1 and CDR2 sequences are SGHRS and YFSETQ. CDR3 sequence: CASSSWWNGYEQYF. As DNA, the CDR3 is TGCGCCAGCAGCAGCTGGTGGAACGGCTACGAGCAGTACTTC.

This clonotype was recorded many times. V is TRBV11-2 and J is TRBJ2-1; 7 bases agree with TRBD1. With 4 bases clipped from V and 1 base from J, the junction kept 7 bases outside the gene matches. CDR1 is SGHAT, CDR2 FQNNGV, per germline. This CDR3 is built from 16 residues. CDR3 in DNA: TGTGCCAGCAGCTCGGGACAGACGTTATCCTACAATGAGCAGTTCTTC. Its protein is CASSSGQTLSYNEQFF.